This T cell receptor beta chain was obtained from a study of OX40 agonist ivuxolimab in advanced cancers. Study-level background: Intravenous ivuxolimab was administered to patients every 2 weeks at 0.01 to 10 mg/kg. Enrollees could have had prior anti-PD-1, anti-PD-L1 or anti-CTLA-4 therapy, which over 35% had received.

This clone has just one count. Germline and junction disagree at one end, which may indicate a read error. The data were produced by immunoSEQ multiplex PCR, yet TCRdb's version contains in-frame clones alone and is incomplete. The sample records 60,000 to 75,000 clones, roughly 86% being singletons. The CDR3 has 12 residues. Per the germline V gene, CDR1 is SGHDN and CDR2 is FVKESK. The chain links TRBV14 to TRBJ1-2; tentative D call: TRBD1 (5 bases). The material was CD4+ or CD8+ T cells sorted from blood, obtained in a trial of the OX40 agonist ivuxolimab. This receptor was identified in an adult with an advanced solid tumor such as melanoma, head and neck, liver or kidney cancer. For the CDR3, the DNA is TGCGCTACGAGGCCTCCGGGGGGTGGCTACACCTTC. The encoded protein is CATRPPGGGYTF.